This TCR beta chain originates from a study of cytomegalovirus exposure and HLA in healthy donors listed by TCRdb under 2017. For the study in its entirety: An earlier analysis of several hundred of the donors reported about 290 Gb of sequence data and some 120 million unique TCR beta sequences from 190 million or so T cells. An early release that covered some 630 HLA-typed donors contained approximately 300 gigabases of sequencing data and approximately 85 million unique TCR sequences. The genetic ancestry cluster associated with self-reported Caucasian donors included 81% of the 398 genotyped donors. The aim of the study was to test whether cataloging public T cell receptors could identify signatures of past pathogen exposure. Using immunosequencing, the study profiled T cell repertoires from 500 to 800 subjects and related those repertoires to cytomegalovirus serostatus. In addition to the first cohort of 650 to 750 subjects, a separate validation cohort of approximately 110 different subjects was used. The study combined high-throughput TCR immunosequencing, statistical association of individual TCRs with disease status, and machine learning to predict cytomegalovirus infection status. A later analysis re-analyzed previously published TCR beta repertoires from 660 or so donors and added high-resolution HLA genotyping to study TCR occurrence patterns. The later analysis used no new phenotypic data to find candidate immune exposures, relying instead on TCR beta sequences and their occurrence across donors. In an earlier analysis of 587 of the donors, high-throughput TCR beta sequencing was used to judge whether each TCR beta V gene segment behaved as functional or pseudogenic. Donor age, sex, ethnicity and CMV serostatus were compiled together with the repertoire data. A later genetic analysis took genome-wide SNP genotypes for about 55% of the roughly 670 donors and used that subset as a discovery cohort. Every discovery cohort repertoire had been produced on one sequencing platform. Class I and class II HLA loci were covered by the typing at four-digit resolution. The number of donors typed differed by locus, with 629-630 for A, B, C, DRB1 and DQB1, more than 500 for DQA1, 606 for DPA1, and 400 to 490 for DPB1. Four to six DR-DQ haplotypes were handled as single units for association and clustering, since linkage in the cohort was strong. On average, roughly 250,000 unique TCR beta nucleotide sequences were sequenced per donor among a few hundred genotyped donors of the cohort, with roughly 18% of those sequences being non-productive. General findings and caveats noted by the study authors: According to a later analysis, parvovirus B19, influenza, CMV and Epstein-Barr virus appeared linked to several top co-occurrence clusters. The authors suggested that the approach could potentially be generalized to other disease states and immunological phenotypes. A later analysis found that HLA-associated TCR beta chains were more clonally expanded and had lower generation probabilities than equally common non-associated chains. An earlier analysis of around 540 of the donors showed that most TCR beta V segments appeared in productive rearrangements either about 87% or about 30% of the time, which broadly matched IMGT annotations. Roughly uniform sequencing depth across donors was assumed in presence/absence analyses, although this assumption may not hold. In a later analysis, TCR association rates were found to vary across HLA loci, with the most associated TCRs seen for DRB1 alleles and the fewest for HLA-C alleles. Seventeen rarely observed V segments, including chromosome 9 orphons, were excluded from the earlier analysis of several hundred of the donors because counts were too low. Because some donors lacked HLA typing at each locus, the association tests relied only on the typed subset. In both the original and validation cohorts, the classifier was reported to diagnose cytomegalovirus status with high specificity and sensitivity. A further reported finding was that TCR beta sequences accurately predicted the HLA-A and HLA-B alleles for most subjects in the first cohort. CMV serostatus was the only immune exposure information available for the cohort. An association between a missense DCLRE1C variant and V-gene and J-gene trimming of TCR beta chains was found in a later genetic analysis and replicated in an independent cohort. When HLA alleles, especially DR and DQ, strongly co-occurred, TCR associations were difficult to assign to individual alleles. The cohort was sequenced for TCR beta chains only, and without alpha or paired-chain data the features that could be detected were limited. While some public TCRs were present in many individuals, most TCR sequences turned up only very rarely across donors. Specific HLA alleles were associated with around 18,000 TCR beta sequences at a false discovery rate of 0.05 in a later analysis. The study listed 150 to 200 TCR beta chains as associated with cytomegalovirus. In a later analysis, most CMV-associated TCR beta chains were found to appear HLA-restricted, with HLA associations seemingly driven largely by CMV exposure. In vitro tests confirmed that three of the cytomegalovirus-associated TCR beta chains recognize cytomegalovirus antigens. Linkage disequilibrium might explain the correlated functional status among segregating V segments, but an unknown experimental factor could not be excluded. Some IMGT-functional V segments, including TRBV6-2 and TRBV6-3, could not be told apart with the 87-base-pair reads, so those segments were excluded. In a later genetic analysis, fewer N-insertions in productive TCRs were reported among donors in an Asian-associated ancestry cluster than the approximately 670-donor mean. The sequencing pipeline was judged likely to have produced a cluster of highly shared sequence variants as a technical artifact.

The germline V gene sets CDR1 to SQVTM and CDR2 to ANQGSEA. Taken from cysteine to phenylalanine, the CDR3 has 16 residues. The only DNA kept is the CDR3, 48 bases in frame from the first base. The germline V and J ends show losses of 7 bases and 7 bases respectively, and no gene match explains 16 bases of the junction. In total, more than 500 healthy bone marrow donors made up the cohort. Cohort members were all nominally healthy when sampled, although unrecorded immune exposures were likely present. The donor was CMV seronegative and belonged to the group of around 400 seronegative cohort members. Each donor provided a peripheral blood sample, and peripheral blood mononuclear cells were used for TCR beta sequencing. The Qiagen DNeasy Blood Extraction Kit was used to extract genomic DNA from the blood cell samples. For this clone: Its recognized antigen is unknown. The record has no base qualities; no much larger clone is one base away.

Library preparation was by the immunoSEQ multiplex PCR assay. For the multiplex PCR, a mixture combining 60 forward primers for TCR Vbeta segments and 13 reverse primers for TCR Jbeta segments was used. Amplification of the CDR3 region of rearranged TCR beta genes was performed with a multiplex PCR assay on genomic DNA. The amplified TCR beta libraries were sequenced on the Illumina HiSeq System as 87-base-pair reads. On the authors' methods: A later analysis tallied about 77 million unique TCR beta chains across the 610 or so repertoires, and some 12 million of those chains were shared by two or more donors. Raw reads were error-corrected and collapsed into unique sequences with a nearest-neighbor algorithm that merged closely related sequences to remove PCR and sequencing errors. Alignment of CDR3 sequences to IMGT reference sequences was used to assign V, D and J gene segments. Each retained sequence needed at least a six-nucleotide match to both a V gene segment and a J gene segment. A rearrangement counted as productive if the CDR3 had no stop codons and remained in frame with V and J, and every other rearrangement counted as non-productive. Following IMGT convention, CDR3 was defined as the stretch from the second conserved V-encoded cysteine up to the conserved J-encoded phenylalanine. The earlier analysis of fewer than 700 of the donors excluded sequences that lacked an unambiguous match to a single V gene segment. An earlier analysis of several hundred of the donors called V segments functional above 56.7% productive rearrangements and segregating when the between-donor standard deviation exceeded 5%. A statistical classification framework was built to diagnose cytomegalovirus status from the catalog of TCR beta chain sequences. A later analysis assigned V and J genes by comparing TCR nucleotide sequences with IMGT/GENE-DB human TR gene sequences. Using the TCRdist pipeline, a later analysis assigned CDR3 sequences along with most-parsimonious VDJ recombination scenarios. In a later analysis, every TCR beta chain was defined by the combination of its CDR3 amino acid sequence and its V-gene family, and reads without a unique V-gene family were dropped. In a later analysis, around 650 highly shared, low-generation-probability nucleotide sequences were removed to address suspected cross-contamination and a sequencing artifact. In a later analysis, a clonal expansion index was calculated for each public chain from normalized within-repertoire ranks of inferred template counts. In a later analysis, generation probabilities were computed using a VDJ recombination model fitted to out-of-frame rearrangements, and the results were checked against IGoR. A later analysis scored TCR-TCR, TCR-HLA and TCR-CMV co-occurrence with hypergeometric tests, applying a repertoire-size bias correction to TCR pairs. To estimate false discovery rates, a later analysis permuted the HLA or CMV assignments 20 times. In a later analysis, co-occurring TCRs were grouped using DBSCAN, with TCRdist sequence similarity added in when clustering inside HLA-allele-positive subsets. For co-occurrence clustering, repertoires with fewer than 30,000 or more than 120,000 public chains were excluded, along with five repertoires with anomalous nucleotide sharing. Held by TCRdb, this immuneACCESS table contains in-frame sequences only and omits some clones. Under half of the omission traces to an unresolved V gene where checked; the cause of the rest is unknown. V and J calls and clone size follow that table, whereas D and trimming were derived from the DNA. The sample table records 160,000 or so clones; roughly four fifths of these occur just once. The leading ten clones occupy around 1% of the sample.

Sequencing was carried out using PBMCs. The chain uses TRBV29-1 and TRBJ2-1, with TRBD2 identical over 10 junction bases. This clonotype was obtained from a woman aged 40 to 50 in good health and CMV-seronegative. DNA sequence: TGCAGCGCGACCCTAGCGGGAGAAGTCCCCATAAATGAGCAGTTCTTC. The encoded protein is CSATLAGEVPINEQFF.